This entry describes one TCR beta chain. As yet, its antigen is unknown. Primers for the PCR totalled 60 Vbeta and 13 Jbeta. Assay: immunoSEQ multiplex PCR; the TCRdb copy retains only in-frame clones and omits some. This table holds some 80,000 clones, approximately 66% found once. The sample belongs to a study of cytomegalovirus exposure and HLA in healthy donors. Study findings and constraints: Previous analysis showed most TCR beta V segments were productive about 87% or about 30% of the time. Only CMV serostatus was available as immune exposure information. The study carried out a later analysis of TCR beta sequences. It associated some 18,000 of them with specific HLA alleles at a false discovery rate of 0.05.

Looked up from germline, CDR1 is SEHNR and CDR2 is FQNEAQ (reference sequence). V lost 5 bases and J lost 8; bases outside the gene matches: 11. This CDR3 comprises 14 residues. The TCR originated in a male donor in good health and CMV-seropositive. Sequencing was performed on PBMCs. The rearrangement joins TRBV7-9 to TRBJ2-7; 8 positions agree with TRBD1. CDR3 protein: CASSPDREGSKQYF. In nucleotides, the CDR3 is TGTGCCAGCAGCCCGGACAGGGAAGGAAGTAAGCAGTACTTC.